This T cell receptor (beta chain) was documented in a study of post-analysis software for immune sequencing data. Study in general: Included among the disease courses, which were recorded for the cohort, were relapsing-remitting, secondary progressive and progressive-relapsing multiple sclerosis.

Notes on the study in general: People with multiple sclerosis had a significantly lower normalized Chao1 diversity than controls did. Patients used a few TRBV segments, including TRBV5-6, TRBV5-1 and TRBV20-1, more often than controls.

This CDR3 has 13 amino acids. Germline V gene data show CDR1 as WNHNN and CDR2 as SYGVQD (reference sequence). V lost 0 bases, J lost 9 bases, and 10 bases lay in between. This clonotype was detected a few times. Its antigen remains unidentified. The TCR beta cDNA libraries contained unique molecular identifiers. Once 1 to 10 million T cells were used, a few hundred thousand cDNA molecules resulted. TCRdb re-derived calls from the PCR reads in MiXCR, one entry per CDR3 protein. The table has about 570,000 distinct CDR3 sequences, around 31% seen once. This chain links TRBV10-1 with TRBJ2-3, with D possibly being TRBD2 (6 bases). The clonotype comes from a girl between 2 and 17 years old with multiple sclerosis. The sequencing input was blood. CDR3 protein: CASSESSGGTQYF. CDR3 DNA sequence: TGCGCCAGCAGTGAGTCGAGTGGGGGGACGCAGTATTTT.